The rows below give T cell receptor beta chains drawn from one sample of a study of radiation and T cells in renal cell carcinoma. Generated by immunoSEQ multiplex PCR, the TCRdb table keeps only in-frame clones and is missing some. The sample includes 140,000 to 150,000 clones, 75% to 90% of them seen just once. This material consisted of blood, taken from a patient whose treatment included radiotherapy and nephrectomy. These receptors all stem from a woman between 50 and 59 years old with renal cell carcinoma. Both conserved end residues are part of each CDR3. A D gene is named only where the DNA matches it firmly. Clone size is not always given. Where it is, it says once, few, many or a class for expanded clones.

v_call: TRBV27; j_call: TRBJ2-3; clone_size: once; d_call: TRBD2; cdr3_nt: TGTGCCAGCAGTTTAACGACCGGGGGGGCCTCTGATACGCAGTATTTT; cdr3_aa: CASSLTTGGASDTQYF
v_call: TRBV10-3; j_call: TRBJ2-1; clone_size: few; d_call: TRBD2; cdr3_nt: TGTGCCATCACCCTTGACAGGGGTGGGACTAGCGGGATTGCTGAGCAGTTCTTC; cdr3_aa: CAITLDRGGTSGIAEQFF
v_call: TRBV6-5; j_call: TRBJ2-7; clone_size: .; d_call: .; cdr3_nt: TGTGCCAGCAGCCGCACCTCGGGGACCTACGAGCAGTACTTC; cdr3_aa: CASSRTSGTYEQYF
v_call: TRBV6-1; j_call: TRBJ2-5; clone_size: .; d_call: .; cdr3_nt: TGTGCCAGCAGTGAAGTCTCTGAGACCCAGTACTTC; cdr3_aa: CASSEVSETQYF
v_call: TRBV18; j_call: TRBJ2-7; clone_size: few; d_call: .; cdr3_nt: TGTGCCAGCTCACCACGGCAGGGGTCCTACGAGCAGTACTTC; cdr3_aa: CASSPRQGSYEQYF
v_call: TRBV6-1; j_call: TRBJ2-2; clone_size: .; d_call: .; cdr3_nt: TGTGCCAGCAGTGAAATGGACAGATCAACCGGGGAGCTGTTTTTT; cdr3_aa: CASSEMDRSTGELFF
v_call: TRBV10-3; j_call: TRBJ1-3; clone_size: .; d_call: .; cdr3_nt: TGTGCCACCCAGGGGTCGGGAAACACCATATATTTT; cdr3_aa: CATQGSGNTIYF
v_call: TRBV7-2; j_call: TRBJ2-1; clone_size: few; d_call: .; cdr3_nt: TGTGCCAGCAGCCACCCCGAGCCCAATGAGCAGTTCTTC; cdr3_aa: CASSHPEPNEQFF
v_call: TRBV7-6; j_call: TRBJ1-2; clone_size: once; d_call: .; cdr3_nt: TGTGCCAGCAGCCCAGGCAGGTCCTATGGCTACACCTTC; cdr3_aa: CASSPGRSYGYTF
v_call: TRBV5-5; j_call: TRBJ2-7; clone_size: .; d_call: .; cdr3_nt: TGTGCCAGCAGCTTGGCCCTGACATCGGCCTACGAGCAGTACTTC; cdr3_aa: CASSLALTSAYEQYF
v_call: TRBV19; j_call: TRBJ2-6; clone_size: .; d_call: .; cdr3_nt: TGTGCCACCCGTAAAGCCCTCTCTGGGGCCAACGTCCTGACTTTC; cdr3_aa: CATRKALSGANVLTF
v_call: TRBV6-1; j_call: TRBJ2-7; clone_size: .; d_call: TRBD1; cdr3_nt: TGTGCCAGCAGTGTGGACAGGGGGCCCTACGAGCAGTACTTC; cdr3_aa: CASSVDRGPYEQYF
v_call: TRBV7-9; j_call: TRBJ1-3; clone_size: .; d_call: .; cdr3_nt: TGTGCCAGCAGCTTGGACAGATCTGGAAACACCATATATTTT; cdr3_aa: CASSLDRSGNTIYF
v_call: TRBV6-1; j_call: TRBJ1-5; clone_size: .; d_call: TRBD1; cdr3_nt: TGTGCCAGCACCCCGACAGGGGAACAGCCCCAGCATTTT; cdr3_aa: CASTPTGEQPQHF
v_call: TRBV12-1; j_call: TRBJ2-3; clone_size: .; d_call: .; cdr3_nt: TGTGCCAGCAGCCAAACGGCAACGCAGTATTTT; cdr3_aa: CASSQTATQYF
v_call: TRBV7-2; j_call: TRBJ1-5; clone_size: .; d_call: .; cdr3_nt: TGTGCCAGCAGCTTAGACGGCAATCAGCCCCAGCATTTT; cdr3_aa: CASSLDGNQPQHF
v_call: TRBV27; j_call: TRBJ1-4; clone_size: .; d_call: .; cdr3_nt: TGTGCCAGCAGTCCACGGGTCGGAAAACTGTTTTTT; cdr3_aa: CASSPRVGKLFF
v_call: TRBV7-2; j_call: TRBJ1-2; clone_size: .; d_call: .; cdr3_nt: TGTGCCAGCGCCCAGGGAATTAACTATGGCTACACCTTC; cdr3_aa: CASAQGINYGYTF
v_call: TRBV7-9; j_call: TRBJ1-2; clone_size: .; d_call: TRBD1; cdr3_nt: TGTGCCAGCAGCTCCAACAGGGGCCGCTATGGCTACACCTTC; cdr3_aa: CASSSNRGRYGYTF
v_call: TRBV4-3; j_call: TRBJ2-7; clone_size: .; d_call: TRBD2; cdr3_nt: TGCGCCAGCAGCCAACGAGCGGGGGTGTCTGGCGAGCAGTACTTC; cdr3_aa: CASSQRAGVSGEQYF
v_call: TRBV20-1; j_call: TRBJ2-7; clone_size: .; d_call: .; cdr3_nt: TGCAGTGCGGGACCTACCTACGAGCAGTACTTC; cdr3_aa: CSAGPTYEQYF
v_call: TRBV11-3; j_call: TRBJ2-3; clone_size: .; d_call: TRBD2; cdr3_nt: TGTGCCAGCAGCCTAGGCAGCGGGACCCACACAGATACGCAGTATTTT; cdr3_aa: CASSLGSGTHTDTQYF
v_call: TRBV30; j_call: TRBJ1-3; clone_size: .; d_call: .; cdr3_nt: TGTGCCTGGGACAGGAACTTAGGAAACACCATATATTTT; cdr3_aa: CAWDRNLGNTIYF
v_call: TRBV14; j_call: TRBJ2-1; clone_size: .; d_call: .; cdr3_nt: TGTGCCAGCAGCCAAGATTTCCGGGGTGAGCAGTTCTTC; cdr3_aa: CASSQDFRGEQFF
v_call: TRBV7-2; j_call: TRBJ2-3; clone_size: .; d_call: .; cdr3_nt: TGTGCCAGCAGCTCCAACTGGGGCGCAGATACGCAGTATTTT; cdr3_aa: CASSSNWGADTQYF
v_call: TRBV6-6; j_call: TRBJ1-4; clone_size: .; d_call: .; cdr3_nt: TGTGCCAGCAGTTACTTGACAGACACAACTAATGAAAAACTGTTTTTT; cdr3_aa: CASSYLTDTTNEKLFF
v_call: TRBV10-1; j_call: TRBJ1-1; clone_size: once; d_call: .; cdr3_nt: TGCGCCAGCAGTGAGTCGGTAGCGAACACTGAAGCTTTCTTT; cdr3_aa: CASSESVANTEAFF
v_call: TRBV7-9; j_call: TRBJ1-1; clone_size: .; d_call: .; cdr3_nt: TGTGCCAGCAGCTTAGTTTCAGGGCAGCGCACTGAAGCTTTCTTT; cdr3_aa: CASSLVSGQRTEAFF
v_call: TRBV6-5; j_call: TRBJ1-5; clone_size: .; d_call: .; cdr3_nt: TGTGCCAGCAGTTACCAGGGCAGACTGGGTCAGCCCCAGCATTTT; cdr3_aa: CASSYQGRLGQPQHF
v_call: TRBV19; j_call: TRBJ1-4; clone_size: .; d_call: .; cdr3_nt: TGTGCCAGTAGTGTACCACAGGGACAAGCTAATGAAAAACTGTTTTTT; cdr3_aa: CASSVPQGQANEKLFF
v_call: TRBV10-1; j_call: TRBJ2-7; clone_size: .; d_call: .; cdr3_nt: TGCGCCAGCAGCAAGGGGTTTGCCTACGAGCAGTACTTC; cdr3_aa: CASSKGFAYEQYF
v_call: TRBV7-2; j_call: TRBJ1-1; clone_size: .; d_call: .; cdr3_nt: TGTGCCAGCAGTGATCCGATGAACACTGAAGCTTTCTTT; cdr3_aa: CASSDPMNTEAFF
v_call: TRBV14; j_call: TRBJ1-2; clone_size: .; d_call: .; cdr3_nt: TGTGCCAGCAGCCAAGATCCTAACTATGGCTACACCTTC; cdr3_aa: CASSQDPNYGYTF
v_call: TRBV15; j_call: TRBJ1-1; clone_size: once; d_call: .; cdr3_nt: TGTGCCACCAGCAGAGCGGGGGGGCAAGTGAACACTGAAGCTTTCTTT; cdr3_aa: CATSRAGGQVNTEAFF
v_call: TRBV7-2; j_call: TRBJ2-2; clone_size: .; d_call: TRBD1; cdr3_nt: TGTGCCAGCAGCTTAAAATGGACAGGGGGCGGAAGCACCGGGGAGCTGTTTTTT; cdr3_aa: CASSLKWTGGGSTGELFF
v_call: TRBV10-1; j_call: TRBJ2-7; clone_size: .; d_call: .; cdr3_nt: TGCGCCAGCAGCCGAGCACTGGGATCCTACGAGCAGTACTTC; cdr3_aa: CASSRALGSYEQYF
v_call: TRBV19; j_call: TRBJ2-4; clone_size: .; d_call: .; cdr3_nt: TGTGCCAGTAGTACTCCGGGGGACCTAGGGCAGTACTTC; cdr3_aa: CASSTPGDLGQYF
v_call: TRBV9; j_call: TRBJ2-3; clone_size: once; d_call: TRBD2; cdr3_nt: TGTGCCAGCAGCGTAGCTCTAGCGGGGCAACCTAGCACAGATACGCAGTATTTT; cdr3_aa: CASSVALAGQPSTDTQYF
v_call: TRBV10-3; j_call: TRBJ1-5; clone_size: .; d_call: .; cdr3_nt: TGTGCCATCAGTGATGGGTTAAGGGGGAGCAATCAGCCCCAGCATTTT; cdr3_aa: CAISDGLRGSNQPQHF
v_call: TRBV5-4; j_call: TRBJ2-1; clone_size: once; d_call: .; cdr3_nt: TGTGCCAGCAGCTTGAACTATCAAGACAGCTACAATGAGCAGTTCTTC; cdr3_aa: CASSLNYQDSYNEQFF
v_call: TRBV30; j_call: TRBJ1-6; clone_size: .; d_call: TRBD1; cdr3_nt: TGTGCCTGGAGGAAGGACAGGGGGTCGATAGATAATTCACCCCTCCACTTT; cdr3_aa: CAWRKDRGSIDNSPLHF
v_call: TRBV5-4; j_call: TRBJ2-5; clone_size: .; d_call: .; cdr3_nt: TGTGCCAGCAGCGCCGACCCTATGGAGACCCAGTACTTC; cdr3_aa: CASSADPMETQYF
v_call: TRBV28; j_call: TRBJ1-5; clone_size: .; d_call: TRBD1; cdr3_nt: TGTGCCAGCAGTTCCAAAGGACAGGGATACCAGCCCCAGCATTTT; cdr3_aa: CASSSKGQGYQPQHF